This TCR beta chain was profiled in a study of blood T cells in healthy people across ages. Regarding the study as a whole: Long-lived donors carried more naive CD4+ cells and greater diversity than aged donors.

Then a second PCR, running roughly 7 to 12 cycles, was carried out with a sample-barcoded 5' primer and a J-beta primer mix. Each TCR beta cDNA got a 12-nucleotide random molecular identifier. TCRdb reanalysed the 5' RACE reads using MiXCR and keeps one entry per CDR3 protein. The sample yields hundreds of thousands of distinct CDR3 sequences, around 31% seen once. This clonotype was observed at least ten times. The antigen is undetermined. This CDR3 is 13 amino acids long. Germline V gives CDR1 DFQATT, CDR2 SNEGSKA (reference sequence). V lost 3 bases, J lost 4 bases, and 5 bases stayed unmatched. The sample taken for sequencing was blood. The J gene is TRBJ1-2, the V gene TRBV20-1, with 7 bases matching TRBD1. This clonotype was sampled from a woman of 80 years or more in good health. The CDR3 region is CSARTGILYGYTF. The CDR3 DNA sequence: TGCAGTGCTAGGACAGGGATACTCTATGGCTACACCTTC.